This T cell receptor (beta chain) was sequenced for a study of T-cell reconstitution after alpha-beta-depleted transplantation in children. Germline V CDR1 and CDR2: KGHDR, SFDVKD. The CDR3 covers 14 residues. The trim removed 11 bases at V and 6 bases at J, leaving 8 bases unmatched. A TCRbeta library incorporating unique molecular identifiers was prepared. TCRdb processed the PCR reads anew with MiXCR; each CDR3 protein has one entry. In the table there are roughly 400,000 distinct CDR3 sequences, 20% of which are singletons. The V gene is TRBV24-1, the J gene TRBJ2-2, with TRBD1 matching 10 bases. The receptor was isolated from a human donor who donated a stem cell graft to a child with acute myeloid leukemia. The specimen comprised PBMCs from the stem cell graft donor, sampled from the stem cell graft. The CDR3 region has the DNA TGTGCCATCCCTCCGGGACAGGGGTCCGGGGAGCTGTTTTTT. Its protein product is CAIPPGQGSGELFF.